Shown below are 10 T cell receptor beta chains from a single sample sequenced in a study of cytomegalovirus exposure and HLA in healthy donors (dated by TCRdb to 2016 to 2017). Receptors were amplified or captured by the immunoSEQ multiplex PCR assay. The multiplex PCR relied on a mix of 60 forward primers for TCR Vbeta segments and 13 reverse primers for TCR Jbeta segments. TCRdb mirrors the immuneACCESS table, restricted to in-frame sequences. Some clones are absent from its copies; in checked studies, under half trace to an unresolved V gene, and the reason for the others is unknown. In this sample the table shows approximately 79,000 clones, about 79% of which occur a single time. The ten largest clones capture approximately 6% of the sample. Sample: PBMCs. The receptors were gathered from a male donor in good health and CMV-seropositive.

V and J are TRBV7-2 and TRBJ2-1; D possibly corresponds to TRBD2 (6 bases). V was clipped by 7 bases and J by 4 bases, with 20 bases between them. CDR1 SGHTA and CDR2 FQGNSA come from the germline V gene. CDR3 length equals 16 residues. The DNA for the CDR3 is TGTGCCAGCAATGAAGGTCCCGCGGCGGGGTACAATGAGCAGTTCTTC. This codes for CASNEGPAAGYNEQFF.

The V and J genes are TRBV13 and TRBJ2-5; 13 bases agree with TRBD2. The end of the DNA aligns better with TRBJ2-7, so the J call may be wrong. The CDR3 consists of 17 residues. Germline-derived CDR1 and CDR2 are PRHDT and FYEKMQ (reference sequence). CDR3 region: CASSPSTSGGPTYEQYF. CDR3 coding DNA: TGTGCCAGCAGCCCCTCGACTAGCGGGGGGCCCACCTACGAGCAGTACTTC.

This rearrangement joins TRBV6-5 to TRBJ1-2, with TRBD1 matching over 7 bases. This CDR3 region has 16 residues. CDR1 and CDR2 (germline): MNHEY, SVGAGI. V gave up 0 bases and J gave up 8 bases; unmatched junction bases: 12. CDR3 nucleotide sequence: TGTGCCAGCAGTTACTCGACGGGTACAGGGGCAAAGGGCTACACCTTC. Protein product: CASSYSTGTGAKGYTF.

This clone was picked up one time. This rearrangement joins TRBV5-4 to TRBJ2-5; maybe TRBD2 (6 bases). Trimming removed 0 bases from V and 7 bases from J, with 16 bases in between. The V gene's germline CDR1 is SGHNT and CDR2 YYREEE (reference sequence). This CDR3 is 15 amino acids long. DNA of the CDR3: TGTGCCAGCAGCTTGGACTTCGGGGGTGTACGGACCCAGTACTTC. Protein: CASSLDFGGVRTQYF.

For the CDR3, the DNA is TGTGCCTGGAGTTATGGAGGGGACATTCAGTACTTC. Its translation: CAWSYGGDIQYF. V and J are TRBV30 and TRBJ2-4; a weak D match, TRBD2 (6 bases). With 2 bases removed from V and 8 bases from J, the gap between germline ends came to 10 bases. The CDR3 covers 12 residues. Germline lookup yields CDR1 GTSNPN and CDR2 SVGIG (reference sequence). Full variable domain (remainder filled in from reference TRBV30 and TRBJ2-4): SQTIHQWPATLVQPVGSPLSLECTVEGTSNPNLYWYRQAAGRGLQLLFYSVGIGQISSEVPQNLSASRPQDRQFILSSKKLLLSDSGFYLCAWSYGGDIQYFGAGTRLSVL.

This rearrangement joins TRBV14 to TRBJ2-5; 7 bases map to TRBD1. The DNA end is a closer match to TRBJ2-7, so the J assignment may be wrong. Germline V CDR1 and CDR2: SGHDN, FVKESK. CDR3 length equals 15 residues. CDR3 nucleotides: TGTGCCAGCGGTGAGACAGGGACAGAGGTAAACGAGCAGTACTTC. Protein: CASGETGTEVNEQYF.

This clone was seen just once. The chain links TRBV28 to TRBJ2-4; 8 nucleotides match TRBD1. The J segment lost 9 bases and the V segment lost 6 bases, leaving 7 bases of the junction unmatched. Germline CDR1 and CDR2: MDHEN and SYDVKM. The CDR3 spans 13 residues. CDR3 region: CASRPGGTGIQYF. Here the CDR3 DNA reads TGTGCCAGCAGGCCAGGGGGCACTGGCATTCAGTACTTC. Drawing the rest from reference TRBV28 and TRBJ2-4, the complete variable domain is DVKVTQSSRYLVKRTGEKVFLECVQDMDHENMFWYRQDPGLGLRLIYFSYDVKMKEKGDIPEGYSVSREKKERFSLILESASTNQTSMYLCASRPGGTGIQYFGAGTRLSVL.

The rearrangement links TRBV7-9 to TRBJ2-3; tentatively, D is TRBD1 (6 bases). Germline V gives CDR1 SEHNR, CDR2 FQNEAQ (reference sequence). The CDR3 totals 18 residues. Trimming shortened V by 1 base and J by 8 bases, and 25 bases separated the two germline ends. The CDR3 region has the DNA TGTGCCAGCAGCTTAGTAAAACCTTCGCTGAGGGGGTCTGGTACGCAGTATTTT. The encoded protein is CASSLVKPSLRGSGTQYF.

This clone was seen once. CDR3 sequence: CASRVGLSYEQYF. The CDR3 nucleotides are TGTGCCAGCAGGGTCGGACTCTCCTACGAGCAGTACTTC. The V call is TRBV7-9, the J call TRBJ2-7; TRBD2 is a possible D gene (5 bases). The CDR3 contains 13 residues. The V gene's germline CDR1 is SEHNR and CDR2 FQNEAQ (reference sequence). V lost 6 bases, J lost 0 bases, and 9 bases lay in between.

V and J are TRBV29-1 and TRBJ1-5; TRBD1 matches at 7 bases. The CDR3 contains 13 residues. Germline V gene lookup returns CDR1 SQVTM and CDR2 ANQGSEA. V lost 4 bases and J lost 8; bases outside the gene matches: 8. The CDR3 nucleotides are TGCAGCGTTGGAGGACAGGCTCAGGAGCCCCAGCATTTT. Protein sequence: CSVGGQAQEPQHF.